Each of the 26 T cell receptor beta chains below was sequenced from the same sample in a study of radiation and T cells in renal cell carcinoma. Sequencing used immunoSEQ multiplex PCR; TCRdb keeps in-frame clones, though not all of them. The sample carries about 47,000 clones, 80% recorded once. Time point indicated: blood 2 weeks post-SBRT. Treatment: 15 Gy SBRT to primary tumor, nephrectomy 4 weeks later. The starting material was blood, obtained from a patient whose treatment included radiotherapy and nephrectomy. Receptors originate from a woman aged 70-85 years with renal cell carcinoma.

V gene TRBV5-4 combines with J gene TRBJ1-2; a possible D gene is TRBD1 (6 bases). V gave up 1 base and J gave up 4 bases, with 8 bases separating them. CDR3 length: 13 amino acids. Germline-derived CDR1 and CDR2 are SGHNT and YYREEE (reference sequence). The CDR3 nucleotides read TGTGCCAGCAGCTTGAGGACAGTCTATGGCTACACCTTC. Its protein is CASSLRTVYGYTF.

The J gene is TRBJ1-1, the V gene TRBV2; TRBD1 might be the D (6 bases). CDR3 length equals 14 residues. Germline V gives CDR1 SNHLY, CDR2 FYNNEI. V was shortened by 8 bases and J by 3 bases, with 16 bases between the two germline ends. CDR3 region: CASGKGQYDTEAFF. The CDR3 coding sequence is TGTGCCAGCGGTAAGGGACAATATGACACTGAAGCTTTCTTT.

V usage is TRBV30 and J usage is TRBJ1-5; D not certain. CDR3 length equals 13 residues. Between the trimmed V and J ends, which lost 2 bases and 5 bases, there was a span of 10 bases. Per the germline V gene, CDR1 is GTSNPN and CDR2 is SVGIG (reference sequence). As DNA, the CDR3 is TGTGCCTGGAGTAGGTCATCGGATCAGCCCCAGCATTTT. Its translation: CAWSRSSDQPQHF.

This clone has a handful of counts. The chain uses TRBV21-1 and TRBJ1-5; the table names TRBD1, a call not compared with the DNA. TRBV21-1 is annotated as a pseudogene. The CDR3 is 14 residues long. The CDR3 region is CASSRKQGHQPQHF. The CDR3 DNA reads as TGTGCCAGCAGCAGAAAACAGGGTCATCAGCCCCAGCATTTT.

This chain links TRBV6-5 with TRBJ2-4; 12 bases fit TRBD1. The CDR3 is 15 residues long. CDR1 is MNHEY, CDR2 SVGAGI, per germline. Germline trimming cut 8 bases from V and 8 bases from J; bases unmatched to any gene: 10. CDR3 amino acids: CASQAGTGGRYIQYF. The CDR3 nucleotides are TGTGCCAGCCAAGCCGGGACAGGGGGCAGGTACATTCAGTACTTC.

This chain connects TRBV5-6 to TRBJ1-5; D is uncertain. The CDR3 is made up of 14 amino acids. The germline CDR1 and CDR2 sequences are SGHDT and YYEEEE. Trimming removed 2 bases from V and 7 bases from J, with 13 bases in between. CDR3 DNA: TGTGCCAGCAGCTTTGAGGGTAGATTCCAGCCCCAGCATTTT. Its translation: CASSFEGRFQPQHF.

The chain recombines TRBV7-3 with TRBJ2-7, with 7 positions matching TRBD1. CDR1 is SGHTA and CDR2 is FQGTGA in the germline V gene. V was clipped by 4 bases and J by 2 bases; unmatched bases: 5. This CDR3 contains 14 residues. The DNA of the CDR3 is TGTGCCAGCAGCTCGGACAGGCTAGCCTACGAGCAGTACTTC. Translation: CASSSDRLAYEQYF.

The V call is TRBV7-8, the J call TRBJ1-5; D is unclear. Trimming shortened V by 0 bases and J by 5 bases, and 8 bases separated the two germline ends. Germline V gene sequence: CDR1 SGHVS, CDR2 FQNEAQ. The CDR3 is 14 amino acids. CDR3 amino acids: CASSLAGGYQPQHF. The DNA of the CDR3 is TGTGCCAGCAGCTTAGCGGGAGGGTATCAGCCCCAGCATTTT.

This sequence joins TRBV18 and TRBJ2-7; 11 bases agree with TRBD1. Germline V gene lookup returns CDR1 KGHSH and CDR2 LQKENI. Trimming cost V 6 bases and J 5 bases; bases outside gene matches: 6. The CDR3 totals 14 residues. CDR3 region: CASSTLGQGDEQYF. The CDR3 nucleotides are TGTGCCAGCTCGACCTTGGGACAGGGGGACGAGCAGTACTTC.

The V gene is TRBV7-9, the J gene TRBJ2-7, with TRBD2 matching 8 bases. With V trimmed by 5 bases and J by 6 bases, 3 bases remained unmatched. The germline V gene encodes CDR1 SEHNR and CDR2 FQNEAQ (reference sequence). The CDR3 is 12 residues long. This CDR3 reads CASSVTSGEQYF. For the CDR3, the DNA is TGTGCCAGCAGCGTTACTAGCGGCGAGCAGTACTTC.

There are a few counts of this clone. The rearrangement links TRBV5-6 to TRBJ1-2, with 7 bases lining up with TRBD1. The length of the CDR3 is 17 residues. Germline CDR1 is SGHDT and CDR2 is YYEEEE. V shed 1 base and J 6 bases; nucleotides not matched to a gene: 15. The DNA of the CDR3 is TGTGCCAGCAGCTTGTCGGGACAGATTACCGCTATGGATGGCTACACCTTC. Translation gives CASSLSGQITAMDGYTF.

The chain combines TRBV10-1 with TRBJ1-2; 8 positions match TRBD1. The CDR3 runs to 16 residues. In germline, CDR1 is WNHNN, CDR2 SYGVQD (reference sequence). V lost 3 bases and J lost 2; bases outside the gene matches: 8. The DNA of the CDR3 is TGCGCCAGCAGTGAAATGACAGGGGAGGGGAACTATGGCTACACCTTC. It yields the protein CASSEMTGEGNYGYTF.

This chain joins TRBV5-1 and TRBJ2-1; 7 bases match TRBD1. V was pared by 4 bases and J by 4 bases, with 8 bases of the junction left unmatched. CDR1 and CDR2 from the germline V gene are SGHRS and YFSETQ. The CDR3 covers 15 residues. The DNA for the CDR3 is TGCGCCAGCAGCCATGGGACAGATATTTACAATGAGCAGTTCTTC. Encoded protein: CASSHGTDIYNEQFF.

The chain combines TRBV5-6 with TRBJ2-7, with a tentative D call TRBD2 (6 bases). Germline lookup yields CDR1 SGHDT and CDR2 YYEEEE. Trimming cost V 2 bases and J 0 bases, with 6 bases left between them. The CDR3 length is 13 residues. In DNA, the CDR3 is TGTGCCAGCAGCTTCGGGAGCTCCTACGAGCAGTACTTC. The encoded protein is CASSFGSSYEQYF.

By share, this clone ranks as medium-sized. The chain combines TRBV6-4 with TRBJ2-3, with 7 bases that match TRBD2. With 4 bases clipped from V and 3 bases from J, the junction kept 7 bases outside the gene matches. CDR1 and CDR2 (germline): MRHNA, SNTAGT. This CDR3 is built from 15 residues. The CDR3 coding sequence is TGTGCCAGCAGTGTCACGGGACTACCAACAGATACGCAGTATTTT. It yields the protein CASSVTGLPTDTQYF.

The CDR3 loop is CASSAYGVKDEQFF. CDR3 nucleotide sequence: TGTGCCAGCAGTGCGTACGGGGTCAAGGATGAGCAGTTCTTC. The V gene is TRBV6-5, the J gene TRBJ2-1; TRBD2 might be the D (5 bases). With 5 bases removed from V and 8 bases from J, the gap between germline ends came to 16 bases. The CDR3 contains 14 residues. Germline V CDR1 and CDR2: MNHEY, SVGAGI.

This rearrangement joins TRBV9 to TRBJ2-7; the D is unclear. Germline V gene lookup returns CDR1 SGDLS and CDR2 YYNGEE. V lost 0 bases to trimming and J lost 0 bases, with 7 bases between them. The CDR3 consists of 14 residues. CDR3 sequence (DNA): TGTGCCAGCAGCGTAGTTCCTTCCTCCTACGAGCAGTACTTC. Residues: CASSVVPSSYEQYF. The variable domain in full, with the rest retrieved from reference TRBV9 and TRBJ2-7, is DSGVTQTPKHLITATGQRVTLRCSPRSGDLSVYWYQQSLDQGLQFLIQYYNGEERAKGNILERFSAQQFPDLHSELNLSSLELGDSALYFCASSVVPSSYEQYFGPGTRLTVT.

This clone showed up just once. The V gene is TRBV6-5, the J gene TRBJ1-1; D is perhaps TRBD1 (6 bases). This CDR3 has 14 residues. The germline CDR1 and CDR2 sequences are MNHEY and SVGAGI. Trimming removed 6 bases from V and 0 bases from J, with 11 bases in between. The CDR3, as DNA: TGTGCCAGCAGGAGCGGGACATTGAACACTGAAGCTTTCTTT. As protein: CASRSGTLNTEAFF.

The genes are TRBV30 and TRBJ2-7; D ambiguous. This CDR3 has 14 amino acids. Trimming removed 2 bases at V and 7 bases at J, with 18 bases between. CDR1 is GTSNPN, CDR2 SVGIG, per germline (reference sequence). This CDR3 reads CAWSKVTDLWEQYF. CDR3 nucleotides: TGTGCCTGGAGTAAAGTAACAGACCTTTGGGAGCAGTACTTC. The whole variable domain, filled in from reference TRBV30 and TRBJ2-7, reads SQTIHQWPATLVQPVGSPLSLECTVEGTSNPNLYWYRQAAGRGLQLLFYSVGIGQISSEVPQNLSASRPQDRQFILSSKKLLLSDSGFYLCAWSKVTDLWEQYFGPGTRLTVT.

This chain joins TRBV5-1 and TRBJ2-7; possibly TRBD2 for D (5 bases). V shed 3 bases and J shed 3 bases, with 10 bases lying between them. CDR1 and CDR2 (germline): SGHRS, YFSETQ. The CDR3 spans 13 residues. CDR3 loop: CASSSGLGYEQYF. CDR3 nucleotides: TGCGCCAGCAGCTCCGGACTGGGCTACGAGCAGTACTTC.

CDR3 DNA sequence: TGTGCCAGCAGTCCCGCCGGGCCTGCGGATGGCTACACCTTC. Its translation: CASSPAGPADGYTF. V and J are TRBV7-9 and TRBJ1-2; no reliable D call. V was clipped by 6 bases and J by 6 bases, with 17 bases between them. This CDR3 contains 14 residues. Germline CDR1 and CDR2: SEHNR and FQNEAQ (reference sequence).

The chain recombines TRBV9 with TRBJ2-1, with D possibly being TRBD2 (5 bases). Germline V CDR1 and CDR2: SGDLS, YYNGEE. The CDR3 is 15 residues long. Trimming removed 0 bases from V and 4 bases from J, with 11 bases in between. CDR3 loop: CASSVAPSPYNEQFF. In DNA, the CDR3 is TGTGCCAGCAGCGTAGCTCCTAGCCCTTACAATGAGCAGTTCTTC. The entire variable domain, with the rest obtained from reference TRBV9 and TRBJ2-1, is as follows: DSGVTQTPKHLITATGQRVTLRCSPRSGDLSVYWYQQSLDQGLQFLIQYYNGEERAKGNILERFSAQQFPDLHSELNLSSLELGDSALYFCASSVAPSPYNEQFFGPGTRLTVL.

The chain employs TRBV2 and TRBJ2-5; D possibly corresponds to TRBD1 (5 bases). The CDR3 contains 15 residues. CDR1 and CDR2 (germline): SNHLY, FYNNEI. Trimming pared 0 bases from V and 2 bases from J, leaving 10 bases between. This chain's CDR3 is CASSEAPGLQETQYF. The CDR3 DNA follows: TGTGCCAGCAGTGAAGCACCAGGGTTACAAGAGACCCAGTACTTC.

CDR3 residues: CASSSRITSTDTQYF. DNA for the CDR3: TGTGCCAGCAGTTCCCGGATCACTAGCACAGATACGCAGTATTTT. J is TRBJ2-3 and V is TRBV27, with D hard to call. Looked up from germline, CDR1 is MNHEY and CDR2 is SMNVEV (reference sequence). CDR3 length equals 15 residues. The V gene lost 4 bases and the J gene lost 0 bases, with 11 bases spanning the gap.

In this sample, this clone turned up once. The V and J genes are TRBV5-1 and TRBJ2-5; TRBD2 matches at 9 bases. Germline values: CDR1 SGHRS, CDR2 YFSETQ. The junction had 5 bases not matched to a gene; V was cut back by 3 bases and J by 5 bases. The CDR3 loop spans 14 amino acids. In DNA form, the CDR3 reads TGCGCCAGCAGCTCGGACAGCGGGAGGGAGACCCAGTACTTC. Translated, it gives CASSSDSGRETQYF.

The chain links TRBV29-1 to TRBJ2-1; TRBD1 aligns across 7 bases. V gave up 5 bases and J gave up 0 bases; unmatched junction bases: 7. The CDR3 spans 15 residues. The germline V gene has CDR1 SQVTM and CDR2 ANQGSEA. The CDR3: CSVPTGSSSYNEQFF. For the CDR3, the DNA is TGCAGCGTTCCGACAGGGTCGAGCTCCTACAATGAGCAGTTCTTC.